What follows are 5 T cell receptor beta chains derived from one specimen sequenced in a study of T cell responses to AZD1222 COVID-19 vaccine. Some clones are missing from TCRdb's copy, which holds only in-frame ones; the method was immunoSEQ multiplex PCR. Here the sample spans roughly 70,000 clones, over 70% being singletons. The sample in question was peripheral blood, obtained 28 days after the second AZD1222 dose. These receptors were taken from an adult who received the AZD1222 COVID-19 vaccine.

This clone was counted a single time. J is TRBJ1-1 and V is TRBV6-5; no definite D call. Germline CDR1 and CDR2: MNHEY and SVGAGI. V lost 3 bases, J lost 6 bases, and 11 bases lay in between. The CDR3 consists of 13 residues. The CDR3 DNA follows: TGTGCCAGCAGTTATCCTCCAAATCCTGAAGCTTTCTTT. Its translation: CASSYPPNPEAFF.

The V call is TRBV30, the J call TRBJ1-2; D not resolved. The V and J ends lost 2 bases and 2 bases respectively, with 12 bases between them. Germline CDR1 GTSNPN, CDR2 SVGIG (reference sequence). This CDR3 has 14 amino acids. The CDR3 nucleotides are TGTGCCTGGAGTTCCCGGCGGGTGAACTATGGCTACACCTTC. This codes for CAWSSRRVNYGYTF.

The J gene is TRBJ1-4, the V gene TRBV5-4; possibly TRBD1 for D (6 bases). The CDR3 covers 17 residues. Germline CDR1 reads SGHNT; CDR2 reads YYREEE (reference sequence). Trimming cost V 4 bases and J 0 bases, with 16 bases left between them. The CDR3, as DNA: TGTGCCAGCAGCCCGGGGGCAACGAAAGCAACTAATGAAAAACTGTTTTTT. It is translated as CASSPGATKATNEKLFF.

This clone was observed a few times. The chain joins TRBV5-4 to TRBJ2-3; D is perhaps TRBD2 (5 bases). CDR3 length equals 17 residues. The germline V gene encodes CDR1 SGHNT and CDR2 YYREEE (reference sequence). V lost 4 bases, J lost 0 bases, and 18 bases lay in between. Here the CDR3 reads CASSAYPGIASTDTQYF. The CDR3 bases are TGTGCCAGCAGCGCTTACCCCGGGATCGCTAGCACAGATACGCAGTATTTT.

The V call is TRBV7-2, the J call TRBJ2-1, with TRBD1 matching over 8 bases. In germline, CDR1 is SGHTA, CDR2 FQGNSA. The CDR3 spans 14 residues. Losses at the gene ends were 2 bases for V and 4 bases for J; bases not matched to a gene: 1. As DNA, the CDR3 is TGTGCCAGCAGCTTACGGGACAGGTACAATGAGCAGTTCTTC. Its translation: CASSLRDRYNEQFF.